This T cell receptor (beta chain) was sequenced in a study of blood T cell repertoires in COVID-19. V shed 6 bases and J 4 bases; nucleotides not matched to a gene: 11. The germline gives CDR1 SQVTM, CDR2 ANQGSEA. There are 14 residues in the CDR3. Per the authors' pipeline: Reference gene primer amplification gave nucleated cell count estimates. The assay was immunoSEQ multiplex PCR, and TCRdb's table has in-frame clones only and misses some. The DNA gave D and trimming, while V, J and clone size come from that table. The sample gives about 260,000 clones, more than 70% of which show up once; about 10% is in the top ten. The sample holds one count of this clone.

The genes are TRBV29-1 and TRBJ1-2, with 7 bases matching TRBD1. The TCR sequence derives from a woman in her 30s with COVID-19, enrolled during active disease. The sequenced material came from peripheral blood. CDR3 nucleotide sequence: TGCAGCGTAGACTACGACAGGGTGAGCTATGGCTACACCTTC. As protein: CSVDYDRVSYGYTF.